These 27 T cell receptor beta chains share one sample of origin, sequenced in a study of blood T cell repertoires in COVID-19. Profiled with immunoSEQ multiplex PCR; TCRdb holds only in-frame clones, not every one. The repertoire holds around 190,000 clones, with approximately 91% as singletons. Material for sequencing was peripheral blood. These receptors were collected from a middle-aged man with COVID-19, enrolled during active disease.

V is TRBV29-1 and J is TRBJ2-5; D unresolved. The CDR3 is 12 amino acids. Trimming left V 6 bases short and J 1 base short, with 9 bases between. Germline V gives CDR1 SQVTM, CDR2 ANQGSEA. The CDR3, as DNA: TGCAGCGTGAAAACTCCCCAAGAGACCCAGTACTTC. It codes for CSVKTPQETQYF.

The chain recombines TRBV18 with TRBJ2-1; D may be TRBD2 (7 bases). With 0 bases removed from V and 4 bases from J, the gap between germline ends came to 16 bases. The CDR3 runs 17 residues. Germline V gene data show CDR1 as KGHSH and CDR2 as LQKENI. DNA of the CDR3: TGTGCCAGCTCACCACCGGGGGGCGCGGGAGAGTACAATGAGCAGTTCTTC. This sequence encodes CASSPPGGAGEYNEQFF.

This clone has a single count. This sequence joins TRBV19 and TRBJ1-1; 11 bases line up with TRBD1. The germline V gene encodes CDR1 LNHDA and CDR2 SQIVND (reference sequence). The trim removed 8 bases at V and 1 base at J, leaving 3 bases unmatched. The CDR3 consists of 14 residues. The CDR3 loop is CASWDRGGNTEAFF. The CDR3 coding sequence is TGTGCCAGTTGGGACAGGGGGGGGAACACTGAAGCTTTCTTT.

This sequence joins TRBV4-3 and TRBJ1-2, with 10 bases aligning to TRBD1. V gave up 1 base and J gave up 5 bases; unmatched junction bases: 4. The CDR3 runs 15 residues. From germline, CDR1 is LGHNA and CDR2 YSLEER. Written as DNA, the CDR3 is TGCGCCAGCAGCCAAGCCGGGACAGGGGCATATGGCTACACCTTC. Amino acid sequence: CASSQAGTGAYGYTF.

This clone was counted a few times. This chain joins TRBV19 and TRBJ1-2; no clear D. Germline CDR1 reads LNHDA; CDR2 reads SQIVND (reference sequence). Trimming took off 0 bases at V and 8 bases at J, with 7 bases between the two ends. The CDR3 runs to 12 residues. The CDR3 is CASSIDQRGYTF. DNA of the CDR3: TGTGCCAGTAGTATAGATCAGCGGGGCTACACCTTC.

This clone appeared once. The rearrangement joins TRBV3-1 (or the pseudogene TRBV3-2) to TRBJ1-6; no clear D. The germline V gene has CDR1 LGHDT and CDR2 YNNKEL (reference sequence). The CDR3 loop spans 14 amino acids. V dropped 4 bases and J dropped 9 bases, with 13 bases sitting between them. The CDR3 DNA reads TGTGCCAGCAGCCTCGGCCAATGGAGTTCACCCCTCCACTTT. As protein: CASSLGQWSSPLHF.

The chain is built from TRBV28 and TRBJ2-3; TRBD2 agrees at 9 bases. After removal of 4 bases from V and 4 bases from J, the junction contained 6 bases not matched to a gene. Germline V gene lookup returns CDR1 MDHEN and CDR2 SYDVKM. This CDR3 contains 15 residues. The CDR3 loop reads CASSSIAGAADTQYF. The CDR3 region has the DNA TGTGCCAGCAGTTCAATAGCGGGGGCGGCAGATACGCAGTATTTT.

V and J are TRBV10-3 and TRBJ2-7; a possible D gene is TRBD2 (5 bases). The CDR3 sequence is 15 residues long. Trimming shortened V by 1 base and J by 7 bases, and 17 bases separated the two germline ends. Per the germline V gene, CDR1 is ENHRY and CDR2 is SYGVKD. CDR3 protein: CAISEFGVSSGEQYF. CDR3 nucleotides: TGTGCCATCAGTGAGTTCGGGGTTTCGTCGGGGGAGCAGTACTTC.

The gene calls are TRBV2 and TRBJ2-3; 7 bases fit TRBD1. The germline gives CDR1 SNHLY, CDR2 FYNNEI. The V gene end was trimmed by 5 bases and the J gene end by 9 bases; junction bases not matched to a gene: 5. The length of the CDR3 is 12 residues. The CDR3 nucleotides read TGTGCCAGCAGTCTAACAGGGGAAACGCAGTATTTT. The encoded protein is CASSLTGETQYF.

As concerns this clone: The final CDR3 position lacks the conserved phenylalanine or tryptophan, pointing to a likely read error. It is unclear where the CDR3 begins or ends on the DNA, so no DNA is shown, and the CDR3 is as TCRdb lists it. The chain links TRBV3-1 (or the pseudogene TRBV3-2) to TRBJ1-6; the DNA was not used to check the table's D call, TRBD1. Germline values: CDR1 LGHDT, CDR2 YNNKEL (reference sequence). The CDR3 numbers 11 amino acids, ends counted. The CDR3 region is CASSHLLARIP.

This clone has a single count. This chain connects TRBV19 to TRBJ2-7; the D gene is possibly TRBD1 (6 bases). V shed 5 bases and J shed 6 bases, with 11 bases lying between them. In germline, CDR1 is LNHDA, CDR2 SQIVND (reference sequence). This CDR3 is 12 amino acids long. CDR3 coding DNA: TGTGCCAGTAGTCGCACAGGGTTCGAGCAGTACTTC. Translated: CASSRTGFEQYF.

This clone was seen just once. The chain recombines TRBV5-5 with TRBJ2-5; D remains unclear. V lost 4 bases and J 7 bases, leaving 14 bases between the germline ends. CDR1 and CDR2 (germline): SGHKS, YYEKEE (reference sequence). CDR3 length equals 13 residues. The CDR3 loop reads CASSPEPLRTQYF. CDR3 DNA sequence: TGTGCCAGCAGCCCCGAACCCTTGAGGACCCAGTACTTC.

V usage is TRBV3-1 (or the pseudogene TRBV3-2) and J usage is TRBJ2-7; D possibly corresponds to TRBD2 (6 bases). Germline V gene lookup returns CDR1 LGHDT and CDR2 YNNKEL (reference sequence). The V end lost 3 bases, the J end lost 5 bases, and 8 bases lay between the germline ends. The CDR3 extends over 12 amino acids. The CDR3 reads CASSQEGHEQYF. The CDR3 DNA reads as TGTGCCAGCAGCCAGGAGGGTCACGAGCAGTACTTC.

This clone came up many times. This chain uses TRBV9 with TRBJ2-2; 8 positions agree with TRBD2. The CDR3 contains 16 residues. V lost 0 bases, J lost 0 bases, and 1 base stayed unmatched. The V gene's germline CDR1 is SGDLS and CDR2 YYNGEE. The CDR3 sequence: CASSVGLASNTGELFF. As DNA, the CDR3 is TGTGCCAGCAGCGTAGGACTAGCGTCGAACACCGGGGAGCTGTTTTTT. Full variable domain (missing parts from reference TRBV9 and TRBJ2-2): DSGVTQTPKHLITATGQRVTLRCSPRSGDLSVYWYQQSLDQGLQFLIQYYNGEERAKGNILERFSAQQFPDLHSELNLSSLELGDSALYFCASSVGLASNTGELFFGEGSRLTVL.

V gene TRBV15 combines with J gene TRBJ1-4; 10 bases are a match to TRBD1. Germline-derived CDR1 and CDR2 are LNHNV and YYDKDF (reference sequence). The CDR3 loop spans 16 amino acids. V lost 0 bases and J lost 7; bases outside the gene matches: 5. CDR3 sequence reads: CATSRDRTGGSEKLFF. The DNA for the CDR3 is TGTGCCACCAGCAGAGACCGGACAGGGGGGAGTGAAAAACTGTTTTTT.

The chain couples TRBV9 to TRBJ2-3; 8 nucleotides agree with TRBD2. The germline CDR1 and CDR2 sequences are SGDLS and YYNGEE. The length of the CDR3 is 15 residues. V shed 6 bases and J 0 bases; nucleotides not matched to a gene: 6. The CDR3 nucleotides are TGTGCCAGCACCGCCGGGGGGGTTAGCACAGATACGCAGTATTTT. Protein sequence: CASTAGGVSTDTQYF.

V gene TRBV3-1 (or the pseudogene TRBV3-2) combines with J gene TRBJ1-1; D is possibly TRBD1 (5 bases). Trimming cost V 2 bases and J 10 bases, with 14 bases left between them. Looked up from germline, CDR1 is LGHDT and CDR2 is YNNKEL (reference sequence). The CDR3 is made up of 13 amino acids. The CDR3 spells CASSQKGEGRAFF. In DNA, the CDR3 is TGTGCCAGCAGCCAAAAAGGGGAGGGGAGAGCTTTCTTT.

The chain couples TRBV15 to TRBJ2-7, with TRBD2 matching 16 bases. The CDR3 extends over 19 amino acids. Trimming took 5 bases from V and 3 from J; bases not matched to a gene: 13. The germline V gene encodes CDR1 LNHNV and CDR2 YYDKDF (reference sequence). Written as DNA, the CDR3 is TGTGCCACCAGCCCTAGCCCGGGACTAGCGGGAGGGGCAGACTACGAGCAGTACTTC. Translating gives CATSPSPGLAGGADYEQYF.

The chain couples TRBV11-3 to TRBJ2-3, with no clear D. Trimming stripped 1 base from V and 6 bases from J, with 8 bases between. The germline gives CDR1 SGHNT, CDR2 YENEEA. CDR3 size: 13 residues. This CDR3 reads CASSLVLADTQYF. CDR3 coding DNA: TGTGCCAGCAGCTTAGTGCTGGCCGATACGCAGTATTTT.

V usage is TRBV19 and J usage is TRBJ2-5; 10 nucleotides line up with TRBD1. V was pared by 7 bases and J by 5 bases, with 7 bases of the junction left unmatched. Germline lookup yields CDR1 LNHDA and CDR2 SQIVND (reference sequence). This CDR3 comprises 14 residues. The CDR3 region is CASTLTGGTETQYF. CDR3 bases: TGTGCCAGTACCCTGACAGGGGGCACGGAGACCCAGTACTTC.

This rearrangement joins TRBV3-1 (or the pseudogene TRBV3-2) to TRBJ2-5; 15 bases align to TRBD2. V shed 4 bases and J 2 bases; nucleotides not matched to a gene: 5. Germline CDR1 reads LGHDT; CDR2 reads YNNKEL (reference sequence). The CDR3 is 17 amino acids. The CDR3 loop reads CASSPRGLAGGQETQYF. Here the CDR3 DNA reads TGTGCCAGCAGCCCTCGGGGACTAGCGGGGGGACAAGAGACCCAGTACTTC.

DNA of the CDR3: TGTGCCAGCAGCCGACAGGGTTCCGGGGAGCTGTTTTTT. This translates into CASSRQGSGELFF. The rearrangement uses TRBV3-1 (or the pseudogene TRBV3-2) and TRBJ2-2, with 7 bases that match TRBD1. CDR1 LGHDT and CDR2 YNNKEL come from the germline V gene (reference sequence). This CDR3 region has 13 residues. J gave up 6 bases and V 4 bases, and 2 bases lay outside the gene matches.

CDR3 coding DNA: TGCGCCACCCGGAGGGCCCTTGGAGGACTAGCACTTGACGCGACAGATACGCAGTATTTT. Its protein is CATRRALGGLALDATDTQYF. This chain uses TRBV5-1 with TRBJ2-3; 8 nucleotides line up with TRBD2. Trimming took 9 bases from V and 3 from J; bases not matched to a gene: 27. Per the germline V gene, CDR1 is SGHRS and CDR2 is YFSETQ. The CDR3 totals 20 residues. The variable domain in full, with the rest retrieved from reference TRBV5-1 and TRBJ2-3, is KAGVTQTPRYLIKTRGQQVTLSCSPISGHRSVSWYQQTPGQGLQFLFEYFSETQRNKGNFPGRFSGRQFSNSRSEMNVSTLELGDSALYLCATRRALGGLALDATDTQYFGPGTRLTVL.

This sequence joins TRBV3-1 (or the pseudogene TRBV3-2) and TRBJ2-1; 8 bases map to TRBD2. Germline V gives CDR1 LGHDT, CDR2 YNNKEL (reference sequence). There are 16 residues in the CDR3. After removal of 0 bases from V and 5 bases from J, the junction contained 6 bases not matched to a gene. The chain's CDR3 is CASSQEAGGIHNEQFF. CDR3 coding DNA: TGTGCCAGCAGCCAAGAGGCGGGAGGTATCCACAATGAGCAGTTCTTC.

This chain uses TRBV6-4 with TRBJ1-1; D gene uncertain. V was pared by 7 bases and J by 2 bases, with 14 bases between. Germline V gives CDR1 MRHNA, CDR2 SNTAGT. The CDR3 loop spans 14 amino acids. The CDR3 nucleotides are TGTGCCAGCAAGGTACAGAGCTCAAACACTGAAGCTTTCTTT. Its protein is CASKVQSSNTEAFF.

The chain has TRBV12-3 or TRBV12-4 and TRBJ1-1; tentatively, D is TRBD1 (6 bases). The CDR3 totals 13 residues. Trimming shortened V by 6 bases and J by 4 bases, and 12 bases separated the two germline ends. The CDR3: CASRGQTGTEAFF. The DNA of the CDR3 is TGTGCCAGCAGGGGACAAACGGGCACTGAAGCTTTCTTT.

V usage is TRBV27 and J usage is TRBJ2-6, with 7 bases aligning to TRBD2. Per the germline V gene, CDR1 is MNHEY and CDR2 is SMNVEV (reference sequence). Trimming took 1 base from V and 1 from J; bases not matched to a gene: 4. CDR3 length equals 17 residues. The CDR3: CASSLFGRGSGANVLTF. As DNA, the CDR3 is TGTGCCAGCAGTTTATTTGGGCGGGGGTCTGGGGCCAACGTCCTGACTTTC.